The 28 T cell receptor beta chains below all came from one sample that was sequenced in a study of blood T cell repertoires in COVID-19. Assay: immunoSEQ multiplex PCR; the TCRdb copy retains only in-frame clones and omits some. This table holds some 160,000 clones, about 80% found once. The sample was PBMCs or T cells enriched from blood (not recorded which). The receptors come from a woman in her 70s in a cohort exposed to, infected with or recovered from COVID-19 (not recorded which).

The gene calls are TRBV23-1 and TRBJ1-5; TRBD1 matches 9 bases. TRBV23-1 is placed among ORFs of uncertain function. This CDR3 has 16 amino acids. V dropped 2 bases and J dropped 10; count of bases not matched to a gene: 12. The CDR3 DNA reads as TGCGCCAGCAGTCAACGGCTGGTGCACAGGGGGCAACCCCAGCATTTT. As protein: CASSQRLVHRGQPQHF.

This chain links TRBV5-4 with TRBJ2-1, with 10 bases aligning to TRBD2. CDR1 is SGHNT and CDR2 is YYREEE in the germline V gene (reference sequence). This CDR3 is 15 amino acids long. J lost 7 bases, V lost 3 bases, and 7 bases had no gene match. The DNA of the CDR3 is TGTGCCAGCAGCTCTGGGACTAGCGTAGAGAATGAGCAGTTCTTC. Encoded protein: CASSSGTSVENEQFF.

This rearrangement joins TRBV7-2 to TRBJ2-7; 9 bases are a match to TRBD1. The junction had 12 bases not matched to a gene; V was cut back by 7 bases and J by 5 bases. From germline, CDR1 is SGHTA and CDR2 FQGNSA. The CDR3 is 15 amino acids. The CDR3 is CASNDRDRVVHEQYF. CDR3 nucleotide sequence: TGTGCCAGCAACGACCGGGACAGGGTGGTCCACGAGCAGTACTTC.

This chain joins TRBV28 and TRBJ2-3; tentative D call: TRBD2 (5 bases). V was cut by 3 bases and J by 2 bases, with 9 bases left in between. The CDR3 contains 14 residues. Germline V gives CDR1 MDHEN, CDR2 SYDVKM. The CDR3 here is CASSFGGYTDTQYF. The CDR3 DNA is TGTGCCAGCAGTTTTGGCGGGTACACAGATACGCAGTATTTT.

A single count supports this clone. This sequence joins TRBV24-1 and TRBJ1-2; D is uncertain. V gave up 6 bases and J gave up 4 bases, with 11 bases separating them. The CDR3 is 13 amino acids. Looked up from germline, CDR1 is KGHDR and CDR2 is SFDVKD. The CDR3 is CATSLTGTYGYTF. Written as DNA, the CDR3 is TGTGCCACCAGTTTAACGGGAACCTATGGCTACACCTTC.

The CDR3 DNA follows: TGTGCCAGCAGCGTTGGCGGGGGGGCCGTGGATGGCTACACCTTC. It codes for CASSVGGGAVDGYTF. The chain has TRBV9 and TRBJ1-2, with D possibly TRBD1 on 6 matching bases. This CDR3 contains 15 residues. The germline CDR1 and CDR2 sequences are SGDLS and YYNGEE. V was shortened by 2 bases and J by 6 bases, with 17 bases between the two germline ends.

The V gene is TRBV7-9, the J gene TRBJ1-3, with D unclear. V lost 5 bases, J lost 2 bases, and 10 bases lay in between. The germline CDR1 and CDR2 sequences are SEHNR and FQNEAQ (reference sequence). This CDR3 contains 14 residues. The CDR3 here is CASSIWTAGNTIYF. The CDR3 bases are TGTGCCAGCAGCATCTGGACTGCTGGAAACACCATATATTTT.

The chain has TRBV12-3 or TRBV12-4 and TRBJ2-3; D is undetermined. The CDR3 length is 12 residues. V gave up 6 bases and J gave up 4 bases, with 8 bases separating them. In DNA, the CDR3 is TGTGCCAGCAGGCGAGTTCCAGATACGCAGTATTTT. Residues: CASRRVPDTQYF.

The J gene is TRBJ2-4, the V gene TRBV28; D gene unclear. Germline assignment: CDR1 MDHEN and CDR2 SYDVKM. This CDR3 is built from 15 residues. V shed 4 bases and J shed 1 base, with 11 bases lying between them. The CDR3 DNA is TGTGCCAGCAGTTCCCCTATTTTGGCCAAAAACATTCAGTACTTC. Translating gives CASSSPILAKNIQYF.

This chain connects TRBV7-2 to TRBJ1-4; D not certain. The length of the CDR3 is 14 residues. Trimming removed 3 bases from V and 9 bases from J, with 14 bases in between. Germline V gene lookup returns CDR1 SGHTA and CDR2 FQGNSA. The CDR3: CASSFLAGGKKLFF. CDR3 DNA: TGTGCCAGCAGCTTTTTGGCAGGAGGAAAAAAACTGTTTTTT.

The CDR3 is CASSVVMNTEAFF. For the CDR3, the DNA is TGTGCCAGCAGTGTAGTAATGAACACTGAAGCTTTCTTT. V and J are TRBV2 and TRBJ1-1; no clear D. The CDR3 covers 13 residues. The germline gives CDR1 SNHLY, CDR2 FYNNEI. Trimming removed 4 bases at V and 0 bases at J, with 6 bases between.

The chain uses TRBV18 and TRBJ1-4; 8 bases are a match to TRBD1. This CDR3 spans 12 amino acids. Germline V lookup: CDR1 KGHSH, CDR2 LQKENI. The V gene end was trimmed by 5 bases and the J gene end by 14 bases; junction bases not matched to a gene: 7. CDR3: CASSSRTGRLFF. The CDR3 DNA is TGTGCCAGCTCATCTAGGACAGGGCGCCTGTTTTTT.

This chain joins TRBV5-6 and TRBJ2-4, with D possibly matching TRBD1 (7 bases). In germline, CDR1 is SGHDT, CDR2 YYEEEE. The CDR3 consists of 14 residues. V gave up 4 bases and J gave up 8 bases, with 16 bases separating them. CDR3 coding DNA: TGTGCCAGCAGCCCCCAGGGGGGAGTGGACATTCAGTACTTC. Amino acid sequence: CASSPQGGVDIQYF.

V usage is TRBV5-1 and J usage is TRBJ2-2; D may be TRBD1 (5 bases). This CDR3 has 15 residues. Trimming cost V 2 bases and J 5 bases, with 13 bases left between them. Germline V lookup: CDR1 SGHRS, CDR2 YFSETQ. The CDR3 coding sequence is TGCGCCAGCAGCTTAACAGGCTATACTACCGGGGAGCTGTTTTTT. It encodes CASSLTGYTTGELFF. Filled out from reference TRBV5-1 and TRBJ2-2, the complete variable domain reads KAGVTQTPRYLIKTRGQQVTLSCSPISGHRSVSWYQQTPGQGLQFLFEYFSETQRNKGNFPGRFSGRQFSNSRSEMNVSTLELGDSALYLCASSLTGYTTGELFFGEGSRLTVL.

This chain uses TRBV19 with TRBJ2-4, with a weak D call TRBD1 (9 bases). V lost 10 bases and J lost 5, with 30 bases in between. The germline V gene has CDR1 LNHDA and CDR2 SQIVND (reference sequence). This CDR3 contains 18 residues. The CDR3 sequence is CATGTGPITGTSQNIQYF. In nucleotides, the CDR3 is TGTGCCACGGGGACAGGGCCTATAACCGGGACTAGTCAAAACATTCAGTACTTC.

This chain uses TRBV19 with TRBJ2-7, with D perhaps TRBD1 (6 bases). Trimming took 3 bases from V and 7 from J, leaving 16 bases between them. Germline CDR1 reads LNHDA; CDR2 reads SQIVND (reference sequence). The CDR3 covers 14 residues. The CDR3 nucleotides read TGTGCCAGTAGTATCGTGGGTGCCCAGGGGGAGCAGTACTTC. Protein sequence: CASSIVGAQGEQYF.

The chain is built from TRBV7-8 and TRBJ2-1; the D is unclear. The germline CDR1 and CDR2 sequences are SGHVS and FQNEAQ. The CDR3 is 14 amino acids. The V and J ends lost 0 bases and 9 bases respectively, with 12 bases between them. In DNA, the CDR3 is TGTGCCAGCAGCTTAGCGATCTATACCCCTGAGCAGTTCTTC. Translation: CASSLAIYTPEQFF.

This sequence joins TRBV29-1 and TRBJ1-2; 11 positions match TRBD1. The germline V gene encodes CDR1 SQVTM and CDR2 ANQGSEA. The CDR3 is 13 amino acids. Trimming at V came to 6 bases and at J to 6 bases, leaving 6 bases not matched to a gene. The CDR3 bases are TGCAGCGTCAGGACAGGGGGCTTTAATGGCTACACCTTC. This translates into CSVRTGGFNGYTF.

The chain carries TRBV5-1 and TRBJ2-7; 9 nucleotides agree with TRBD1. Germline assignment: CDR1 SGHRS and CDR2 YFSETQ. There are 14 residues in the CDR3. With 6 bases clipped from V and 4 bases from J, the junction kept 8 bases outside the gene matches. The CDR3 is CASKPRTGEYEQYF. The CDR3 DNA is TGCGCCAGCAAACCTCGGACAGGGGAATACGAGCAGTACTTC.

With respect to this clone: Germline and junction disagree at one end, which may indicate a read error. The chain employs TRBV7-7 and TRBJ2-2; 11 bases are a match to TRBD2. This CDR3 is 17 amino acids long. Germline V CDR1 and CDR2: SSHAT, FNYEAQ (reference sequence). Here the CDR3 reads CASSPSLAGATTGELFF. CDR3 DNA: TGTGCTAGCAGCCCCTCACTAGCGGGAGCCACCACCGGGGAGCTGTTTTTT. Together with reference TRBV7-7 and TRBJ2-2, the CDR3 gives the full variable domain: GAGVSQSPRYKVTKRGQDVTLRCDPISSHATLYWYQQALGQGPEFLTYFNYEAQPDKSGLPSDRFSAERPEGSISTLTIQRTEQRDSAMYRCASSPSLAGATTGELFFGEGSRLTVL.

This clone was detected only once. V and J are TRBV15 and TRBJ1-2; D is undetermined. Germline lookup yields CDR1 LNHNV and CDR2 YYDKDF (reference sequence). The V end lost 0 bases, the J end lost 8 bases, and 16 bases lay between the germline ends. This CDR3 contains 15 residues. The DNA of the CDR3 is TGTGCCACCAGCAGAGATCTTTTGATCGGGGAAGGCTACACCTTC. Translating it yields CATSRDLLIGEGYTF.

The rearrangement links TRBV5-1 to TRBJ2-5, with D perhaps TRBD2 (5 bases). The germline V gene has CDR1 SGHRS and CDR2 YFSETQ. This CDR3 is 13 amino acids long. Deletions cut 0 bases from V and 6 bases from J, with 9 bases between. The CDR3 reads CASSLDGVKTQYF. The CDR3 bases are TGCGCCAGCAGCTTGGACGGGGTGAAGACCCAGTACTTC.

The CDR3 loop reads CAISEASYNEQFF. The CDR3 DNA reads as TGTGCCATCAGTGAGGCCAGTTACAATGAGCAGTTCTTC. The rearrangement uses TRBV10-3 and TRBJ2-1, with D uncertain. CDR1 is ENHRY and CDR2 is SYGVKD in the germline V gene. V was pared by 2 bases and J by 4 bases, with 6 bases between. This CDR3 contains 13 residues.

This clone was observed a single time. The chain recombines TRBV5-1 with TRBJ2-7; 8 nucleotides agree with TRBD1. Germline lookup yields CDR1 SGHRS and CDR2 YFSETQ. The CDR3 runs 16 residues. The V gene end was trimmed by 0 bases and the J gene end by 4 bases; junction bases not matched to a gene: 9. The CDR3 reads CASSLGQGAGIYEQYF. The DNA of the CDR3 is TGCGCCAGCAGCTTGGGGCAGGGGGCAGGCATATACGAGCAGTACTTC.

Only one count was recorded for this clone. The chain recombines TRBV11-2 with TRBJ2-2; D may be TRBD2 (6 bases). Trimming stripped 1 base from V and 3 bases from J, with 9 bases between. CDR1 and CDR2 (germline): SGHAT, FQNNGV. The CDR3 runs 15 residues. Written as DNA, the CDR3 is TGTGCCAGCAGCTTAGGGTGGGGGGACACCGGGGAGCTGTTTTTT. This gives the protein CASSLGWGDTGELFF.

The gene calls are TRBV29-1 and TRBJ2-3; TRBD2 might be the D (5 bases). CDR1 and CDR2 (germline): SQVTM, ANQGSEA. There are 12 residues in the CDR3. V was shortened by 5 bases and J by 5 bases, with 11 bases between the two germline ends. The CDR3 protein is CSVNTRGDTQYF. CDR3 sequence (DNA): TGCAGCGTTAACACCCGGGGAGATACGCAGTATTTT.

The chain joins TRBV2 to TRBJ1-1; TRBD1 is a possible D gene (6 bases). CDR1 and CDR2 from the germline V gene are SNHLY and FYNNEI. CDR3 length: 13 amino acids. V shed 6 bases and J shed 0 bases, with 8 bases lying between them. The CDR3 DNA sequence: TGTGCCAGCAGGGACAGTTTGAACACTGAAGCTTTCTTT. Its protein is CASRDSLNTEAFF.

The J gene is TRBJ2-1, the V gene TRBV6-5; a possible D gene is TRBD1 (6 bases). Germline lookup yields CDR1 MNHEY and CDR2 SVGAGI. There are 12 residues in the CDR3. V was trimmed by 7 bases and J by 5 bases, leaving 9 bases between them. The CDR3 region has the DNA TGTGCCAGCAACAGGGCCAACAATGAGCAGTTCTTC. This gives the protein CASNRANNEQFF.